The 18 T cell receptor beta chains presented below share a single source sample, sequenced in a study of metastatic and nonmetastatic thyroid tumors (dated by TCRdb to the early 2020s). The protocol used for the library was PCR. Sequencing took place on an Illumina HiSeq 4000. In TCRdb, the public reads were trimmed at Q25 with fastp and aligned with MiXCR, with productive beta chains retained. This sample gives approximately 16,000 clones in total; 30% to 40% of them show up just once. 13% of the sample goes to the ten largest clones. No treatment had been received by any patient before thyroid surgery. Sequenced input: tumor tissue. The receptors originated from a male donor with papillary thyroid cancer or a benign thyroid nodule (not recorded which). Some clones in this sample may be carry-over from other donors' samples.

The CDR3 loop reads CSAKGAPGLETQYF. As DNA, the CDR3 is TGCAGTGCCAAAGGGGCGCCGGGATTAGAGACCCAGTACTTC. The J gene is TRBJ2-5, the V gene TRBV20-1; D possibly uses TRBD1 or TRBD2 (5 bases each). The germline CDR1 and CDR2 sequences are DFQATT and SNEGSKA (reference sequence). This CDR3 spans 14 amino acids. The V end lost 6 bases, the J end lost 4 bases, and 18 bases lay between the germline ends.

This sequence joins TRBV3-1 and TRBJ2-2; 7 bases fit TRBD1. This CDR3 contains 20 residues. Germline-derived CDR1 and CDR2 are LGHDT and YNNKEL (reference sequence). The trim removed 0 bases at V and 2 bases at J, leaving 15 bases unmatched. The CDR3 loop is CASSQDPGVGTAINTGELFF. CDR3 coding DNA: TGTGCCAGCAGCCAAGATCCCGGAGTGGGGACAGCGATCAACACCGGGGAGCTGTTTTTT.

In this sample, this clone turned up a few times. The chain is built from TRBV18 and TRBJ2-7; D gene unclear. Per germline, CDR1 KGHSH and CDR2 LQKENI. Trimming shortened V by 2 bases and J by 7 bases, and 12 bases separated the two germline ends. CDR3 size: 13 residues. Written as DNA, the CDR3 is TGTGCCAGCTCACCAGTCTCCGTTAGGGAGCAGTACTTC. As protein: CASSPVSVREQYF.

Only a few counts were recorded for this clone. The chain combines TRBV6-8 with TRBJ1-2, with 10 bases aligning to TRBD1. CDR1 is MNHGY, CDR2 SAAAGT, per germline. Unmatched junction bases numbered 6, after V lost 7 bases and J lost 4 bases. The CDR3 runs 14 residues. This chain's CDR3 is CASTGTGVSYGYTF. The CDR3 coding sequence is TGTGCCAGCACAGGGACAGGGGTTTCCTATGGCTACACCTTC.

V gene TRBV7-9 combines with J gene TRBJ1-4; no clear D gene. The germline V and J ends were trimmed by 3 bases and 0 bases, with 8 bases remaining between them. Per the germline V gene, CDR1 is SEHNR and CDR2 is FQNEAQ (reference sequence). CDR3 size: 15 residues. The CDR3 sequence: CASSFPSSTNEKLFF. The CDR3 nucleotides read TGTGCCAGCAGCTTTCCCAGCTCAACTAATGAAAAACTGTTTTTT.

The J gene is TRBJ2-7, the V gene TRBV20-1, with unresolved D. V lost 6 bases, J lost 4 bases, and 16 bases lay in between. Germline-derived CDR1 and CDR2 are DFQATT and SNEGSKA (reference sequence). The CDR3 consists of 13 residues. The CDR3 reads CSAGEDLSYEQYF. The CDR3 DNA is TGCAGTGCCGGTGAGGACCTATCGTACGAGCAGTACTTC.

The chain is built from TRBV6-1 and TRBJ2-3; D not certain. The CDR3 has 14 amino acids. Germline loops: CDR1 MNHNS, CDR2 SASEGT. Deletions cut 5 bases from V and 3 bases from J, with 12 bases between. This CDR3 is CASSPTSRTDTQYF. Here the CDR3 DNA reads TGTGCCAGCAGTCCCACGTCTAGAACAGATACGCAGTATTTT.

Many counts were recorded for this clone. A much larger clone differs by one base, so this may be a read error. The CDR3 DNA reads TGTGCCAGCAGTTTATGGCGAGGGGTAGGAGCTTTCTTT. It codes for CASSLWRGVGAFF. The chain carries TRBV28 and TRBJ1-1; a possible D gene is TRBD1 (5 bases). Germline V lookup: CDR1 MDHEN, CDR2 SYDVKM. The V and J ends lost 0 bases and 10 bases respectively, with 12 bases between them. CDR3 length equals 13 residues.

The V call is TRBV11-1, the J call TRBJ2-1; 8 bases are a match to TRBD2. CDR1 SGHAT and CDR2 FQDESV come from the germline V gene (reference sequence). The CDR3 contains 16 residues. The V gene end was trimmed by 5 bases and the J gene end by 0 bases; junction bases not matched to a gene: 6. The CDR3 is CASSTTGTSSYNEQFF. Here the CDR3 DNA reads TGTGCCAGCAGCACCACCGGGACTAGCTCCTACAATGAGCAGTTCTTC.

This clone was detected only a few times. The V and J genes are TRBV2 and TRBJ2-7; D possibly uses TRBD1 or TRBD2 (6 bases each). This CDR3 has 12 residues. Per germline, CDR1 SNHLY and CDR2 FYNNEI. V lost 10 bases and J 1 base, leaving 11 bases between the germline ends. The DNA of the CDR3 is TGTGCCACGAGGAGGGGGTCCTACGAGCAGTACTTC. This sequence encodes CATRRGSYEQYF.

This clone was seen ten or more times. The chain links TRBV6-4 to TRBJ2-1; 10 positions match TRBD1. The junction had 2 bases not matched to a gene; V was cut back by 3 bases and J by 3 bases. Looked up from germline, CDR1 is MRHNA and CDR2 is SNTAGT. The CDR3 is made up of 15 amino acids. The CDR3: CASSEGTGDYNEQFF. CDR3 in DNA: TGTGCCAGCAGTGAGGGGACAGGGGACTACAATGAGCAGTTCTTC.

The rearrangement joins TRBV20-1 to TRBJ2-7; D may match TRBD1 or TRBD2 (6 bases each). V lost 4 bases and J 7 bases, leaving 14 bases between the germline ends. The CDR3 is made up of 12 amino acids. Germline lookup yields CDR1 DFQATT and CDR2 SNEGSKA (reference sequence). CDR3 amino acids: CSANGGEEEQYF. Here the CDR3 DNA reads TGCAGTGCTAACGGGGGCGAGGAGGAGCAGTACTTC.

In its sample, this clone was seen many times. The chain joins TRBV27 to TRBJ2-7, with 8 bases lining up with TRBD1. Germline V CDR1 and CDR2: MNHEY, SMNVEV (reference sequence). V was pared by 6 bases and J by 6 bases, with 7 bases of the junction left unmatched. This CDR3 region has 13 residues. CDR3 loop: CASRTGAVGEQYF. For the CDR3, the DNA is TGTGCCAGCAGGACAGGGGCGGTTGGCGAGCAGTACTTC.

In this sample, this clone turned up many times. The chain employs TRBV7-6 and TRBJ2-3, with 10 bases aligning to TRBD2. Losses at the gene ends were 0 bases for V and 0 bases for J; bases not matched to a gene: 9. The CDR3 sequence is 19 residues long. Germline V gene sequence: CDR1 SGHVS, CDR2 FNYEAQ. As DNA, the CDR3 is TGTGCCAGCAGCTTAGCCCCCCCCCAAGCGGGAGGGAGCACAGATACGCAGTATTTT. Its translation is CASSLAPPQAGGSTDTQYF.

The chain carries TRBV11-1 and TRBJ2-3; 7 bases are a match to TRBD1. This CDR3 region has 13 residues. The germline gives CDR1 SGHAT, CDR2 FQDESV (reference sequence). The ends lost 8 bases at V and 6 bases at J; junction bases unmatched: 8. This CDR3 reads CASRLRGPDTQYF. The CDR3 nucleotides read TGTGCCAGCCGCCTGAGGGGGCCCGATACGCAGTATTTT.

This clone is medium-sized in the sample. The chain joins TRBV4-1 to TRBJ1-2; unclear D gene. This CDR3 spans 14 amino acids. CDR1 is MGHRA and CDR2 is YSYEKL in the germline V gene. Trimming shortened V by 0 bases and J by 8 bases, and 13 bases separated the two germline ends. The DNA of the CDR3 is TGCGCCAGCAGCCAAGAGGAAAACTTATGGGGCTACACCTTC. Translation: CASSQEENLWGYTF.

This clone was found many times. This rearrangement joins TRBV6-1 to TRBJ1-5; D not resolved. Looked up from germline, CDR1 is MNHNS and CDR2 is SASEGT. The CDR3 extends over 13 amino acids. V dropped 6 bases and J dropped 4 bases, with 10 bases sitting between them. The DNA of the CDR3 is TGTGCCAGCAGGCAATCCAGTAATCAGCCCCAGCATTTT. Translating it yields CASRQSSNQPQHF.

The V gene is TRBV6-1, the J gene TRBJ2-5; possibly TRBD2 for D (7 bases). The CDR3 contains 15 residues. Germline CDR1 reads MNHNS; CDR2 reads SASEGT. The germline V and J ends were trimmed by 8 bases and 1 base, with 17 bases remaining between them. This CDR3 reads CASGRSGGAQETQYF. The CDR3 bases are TGTGCCAGCGGAAGGAGTGGGGGGGCCCAAGAGACCCAGTACTTC.